This TCR beta chain is from a study of T cell repertoires in cytomegalovirus infection. Study overall: Based on public TCR beta signatures, there were indications of CMV infection and of a matching HLA type. The study, taken as a whole, reports: Summed frequency of public TCR beta families distinguished CMV carriers with the relevant HLA. CMV-specific TCR beta clonotypes restricted by HLA-C dominated the ex vivo response.

This clonotype was seen ten or more times. What it binds is not known. This CDR3 comprises 15 residues. Germline V CDR1 and CDR2: SGHTA, FQGNSA. Trimming removed 0 bases at V and 4 bases at J, with 12 bases between. A single record per CDR3 protein comes from TCRdb applying MiXCR to the reads. The data hold around 200,000 distinct CDR3 sequences, with about a sixth observed a single time. The rearrangement links TRBV7-2 to TRBJ1-1, with D perhaps matching TRBD1 (5 bases). This sequence was found in a human donor in good health (CMV status not recorded). Some clones in this sample may be carry-over from other donors' samples. Sequencing was carried out using CD8+ T cells from PBMCs. CDR3 amino acids: CASSLAGGGSTEAFF. DNA for the CDR3: TGTGCCAGCAGCTTAGCCGGGGGGGGATCCACTGAAGCTTTCTTT.